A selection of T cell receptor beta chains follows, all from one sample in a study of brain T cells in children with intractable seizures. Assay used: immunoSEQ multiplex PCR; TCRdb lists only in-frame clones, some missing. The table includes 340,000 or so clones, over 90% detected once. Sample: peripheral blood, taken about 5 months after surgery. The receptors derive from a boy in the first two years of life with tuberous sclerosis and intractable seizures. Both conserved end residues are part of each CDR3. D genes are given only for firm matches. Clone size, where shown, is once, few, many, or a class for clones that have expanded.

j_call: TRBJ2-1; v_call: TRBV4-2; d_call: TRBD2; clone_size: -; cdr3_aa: CASSQDGGGGARGEQFF; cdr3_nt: TGTGCCAGCAGCCAAGACGGGGGCGGGGGGGCCCGAGGTGAGCAGTTCTTC
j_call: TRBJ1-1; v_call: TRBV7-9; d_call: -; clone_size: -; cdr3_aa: CASSLDGGAFF; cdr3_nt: TGTGCCAGCAGCTTAGACGGCGGAGCTTTCTTT
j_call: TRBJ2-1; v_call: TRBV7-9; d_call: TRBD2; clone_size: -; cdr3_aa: CASSLALADYNEQFF; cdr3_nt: TGTGCCAGCAGCTTAGCACTAGCGGATTACAATGAGCAGTTCTTC
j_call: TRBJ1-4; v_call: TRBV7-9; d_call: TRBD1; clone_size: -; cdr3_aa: CASSLTGGGEKLFF; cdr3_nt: TGTGCCAGCAGCCTCACAGGGGGTGGAGAAAAACTGTTTTTT
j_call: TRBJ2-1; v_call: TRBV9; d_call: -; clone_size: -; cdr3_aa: CASSGRGYNEQFF; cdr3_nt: TGTGCCAGCAGCGGCCGGGGGTACAATGAGCAGTTCTTC
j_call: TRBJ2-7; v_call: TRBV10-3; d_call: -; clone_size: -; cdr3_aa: CAISVGVGAYEQYF; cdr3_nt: TGTGCCATCAGTGTGGGGGTAGGGGCCTACGAGCAGTACTTC
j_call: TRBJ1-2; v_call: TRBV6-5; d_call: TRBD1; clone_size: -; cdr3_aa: CASGSGTGYGYTF; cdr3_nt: TGTGCCAGCGGGTCCGGGACAGGCTATGGCTACACCTTC
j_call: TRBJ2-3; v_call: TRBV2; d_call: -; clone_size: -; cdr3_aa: CASMGGAGPDTQYF; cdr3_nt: TGTGCCAGCATGGGGGGAGCTGGCCCAGATACGCAGTATTTT
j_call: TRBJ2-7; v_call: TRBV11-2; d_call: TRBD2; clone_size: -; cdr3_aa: CASSRGLAEPYEQYF; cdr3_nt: TGTGCCAGCAGCCGGGGACTAGCGGAGCCCTACGAGCAGTACTTC
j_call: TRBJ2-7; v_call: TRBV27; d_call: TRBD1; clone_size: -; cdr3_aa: CASSPNRDRRYEQYF; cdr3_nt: TGTGCCAGCAGTCCCAACCGGGACAGGCGGTACGAGCAGTACTTC
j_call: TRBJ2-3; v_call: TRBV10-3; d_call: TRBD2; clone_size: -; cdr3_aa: CAIRTSADTQYF; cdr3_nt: TGTGCCATCAGGACTAGCGCAGATACGCAGTATTTT
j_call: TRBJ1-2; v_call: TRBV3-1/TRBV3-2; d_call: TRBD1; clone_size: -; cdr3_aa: CASSQLDRGYYGYTF; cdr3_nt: TGTGCCAGCAGCCAGCTTGACAGGGGTTACTATGGCTACACCTTC
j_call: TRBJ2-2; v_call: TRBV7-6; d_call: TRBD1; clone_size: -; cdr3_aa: CASSSATGGTGELFF; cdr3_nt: TGTGCCAGCAGCTCCGCGACAGGGGGAACCGGGGAGCTGTTTTTT
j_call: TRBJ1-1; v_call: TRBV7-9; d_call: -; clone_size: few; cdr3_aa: CASSLGGGPTEAFF; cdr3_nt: TGTGCCAGCAGCTTAGGAGGAGGACCCACTGAAGCTTTCTTT
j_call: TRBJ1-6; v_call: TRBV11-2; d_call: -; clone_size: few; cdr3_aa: CASSLDSPLHF; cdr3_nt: TGTGCCAGCAGCTTAGATTCACCCCTCCACTTT
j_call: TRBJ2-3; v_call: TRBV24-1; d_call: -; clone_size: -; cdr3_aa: CATSDLRQPDTQYF; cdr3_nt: TGTGCCACCAGTGACCTCCGACAGCCCGATACGCAGTATTTT
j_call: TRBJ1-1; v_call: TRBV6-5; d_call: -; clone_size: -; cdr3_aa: CASSYSPRVFNTEAFF; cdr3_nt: TGTGCCAGCAGTTACTCGCCCCGGGTCTTCAACACTGAAGCTTTCTTT
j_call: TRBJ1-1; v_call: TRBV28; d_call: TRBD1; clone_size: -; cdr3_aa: CASSLYTGVRAFF; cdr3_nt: TGTGCCAGCAGTTTATACACAGGGGTGAGGGCTTTCTTT
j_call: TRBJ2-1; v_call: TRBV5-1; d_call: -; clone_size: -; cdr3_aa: CASSLDRESYNEQFF; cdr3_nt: TGCGCCAGCAGCTTGGACAGGGAATCCTACAATGAGCAGTTCTTC
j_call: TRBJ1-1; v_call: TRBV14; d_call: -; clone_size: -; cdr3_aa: CASSPRWRTPNTEAFF; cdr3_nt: TGTGCCAGCAGCCCAAGGTGGCGGACGCCAAACACTGAAGCTTTCTTT
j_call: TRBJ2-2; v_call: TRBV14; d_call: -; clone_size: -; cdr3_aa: CASSQLYTGELFF; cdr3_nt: TGTGCCAGCAGCCAATTGTACACCGGGGAGCTGTTTTTT
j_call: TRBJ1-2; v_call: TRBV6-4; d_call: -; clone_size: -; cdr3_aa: CASSENPSYGYTF; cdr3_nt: TGTGCCAGCAGTGAAAACCCTTCCTATGGCTACACCTTC
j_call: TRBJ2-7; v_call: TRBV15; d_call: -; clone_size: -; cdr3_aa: CATSRDSGAGAYEQYF; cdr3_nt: TGTGCCACCAGCAGAGATTCGGGCGCGGGCGCCTACGAGCAGTACTTC
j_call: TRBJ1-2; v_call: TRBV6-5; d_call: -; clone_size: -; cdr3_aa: CASSWSGSLANYGYTF; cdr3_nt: TGTGCCAGCAGTTGGTCAGGGAGTTTAGCTAACTATGGCTACACCTTC
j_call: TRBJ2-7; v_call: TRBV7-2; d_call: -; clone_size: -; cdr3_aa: CASSLLTYEQYF; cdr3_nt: TGTGCCAGCAGCTTACTAACCTACGAGCAGTACTTC
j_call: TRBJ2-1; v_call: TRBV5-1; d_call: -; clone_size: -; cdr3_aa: CASSLDGGDYNEQFF; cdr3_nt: TGCGCCAGCAGCTTGGATGGCGGAGACTACAATGAGCAGTTCTTC
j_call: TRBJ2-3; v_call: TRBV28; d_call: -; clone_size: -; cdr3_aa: CASTAGQPTDTQYF; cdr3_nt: TGTGCCAGCACTGCGGGACAGCCCACAGATACGCAGTATTTT
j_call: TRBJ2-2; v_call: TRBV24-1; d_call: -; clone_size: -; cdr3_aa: CATSAPGSGELFF; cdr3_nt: TGTGCCACCAGCGCCCCCGGGTCCGGGGAGCTGTTTTTT
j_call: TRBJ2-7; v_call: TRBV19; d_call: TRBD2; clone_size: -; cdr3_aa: CASTGGRRAEQYF; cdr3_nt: TGTGCCTCAACGGGCGGGAGAAGGGCCGAGCAGTACTTC
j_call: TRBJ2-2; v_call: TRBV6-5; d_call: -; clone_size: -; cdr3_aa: CASRAAGTGELFF; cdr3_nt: TGTGCCAGCAGAGCGGCAGGAACCGGGGAGCTGTTTTTT
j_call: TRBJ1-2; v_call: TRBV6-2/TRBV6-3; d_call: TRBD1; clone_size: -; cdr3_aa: CASSYSAGGGYGYTF; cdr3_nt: TGTGCCAGCAGTTACTCCGCAGGGGGGGGTTATGGCTACACCTTC
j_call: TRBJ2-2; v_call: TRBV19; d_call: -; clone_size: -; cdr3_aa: CASSIVWGSNTGELFF; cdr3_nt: TGTGCCAGTAGTATAGTGTGGGGCTCCAACACCGGGGAGCTGTTTTTT
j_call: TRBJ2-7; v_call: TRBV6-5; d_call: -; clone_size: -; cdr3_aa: CASTVLVSNYEQYF; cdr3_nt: TGTGCCAGCACAGTTCTAGTCTCGAACTACGAGCAGTACTTC
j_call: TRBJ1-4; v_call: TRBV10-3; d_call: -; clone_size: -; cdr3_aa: CASSPEATNEKLFF; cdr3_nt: TGTGCCAGTAGTCCGGAAGCAACTAATGAAAAACTGTTTTTT
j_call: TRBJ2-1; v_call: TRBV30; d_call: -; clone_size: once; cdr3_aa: CALTVWANNEQFF; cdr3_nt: TGTGCCCTCACGGTATGGGCTAACAATGAGCAGTTCTTC
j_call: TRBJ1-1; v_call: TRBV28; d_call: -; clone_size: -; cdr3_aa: CASSFSYGGFSDTEAFF; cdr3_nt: TGTGCCAGCAGTTTCTCATATGGGGGGTTTTCGGACACTGAAGCTTTCTTT
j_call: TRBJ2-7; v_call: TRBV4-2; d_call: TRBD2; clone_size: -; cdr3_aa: CASSQDRPSGVNEQYF; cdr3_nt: TGTGCCAGCAGCCAAGATCGGCCTAGCGGGGTTAACGAGCAGTACTTC
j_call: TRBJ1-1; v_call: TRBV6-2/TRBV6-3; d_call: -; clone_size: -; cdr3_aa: CASSSGGKRSTEAFF; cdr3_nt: TGTGCCAGCAGTTCAGGCGGAAAAAGGAGCACTGAAGCTTTCTTT
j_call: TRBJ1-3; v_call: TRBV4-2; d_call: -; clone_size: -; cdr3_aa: CASSQATASSGNTIYF; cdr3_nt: TGTGCCAGCAGCCAAGCGACAGCTAGCTCTGGAAACACCATATATTTT
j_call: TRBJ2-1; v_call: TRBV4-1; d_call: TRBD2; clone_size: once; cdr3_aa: CASSTDFEGFGRIDNEQFF; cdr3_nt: TGCGCCAGCAGTACGGACTTTGAGGGGTTCGGGAGGATAGACAATGAGCAGTTCTTC
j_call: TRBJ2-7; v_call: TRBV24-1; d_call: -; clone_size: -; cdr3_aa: CATSDGSYEQYF; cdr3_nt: TGTGCCACCAGTGACGGGTCCTACGAGCAGTACTTC
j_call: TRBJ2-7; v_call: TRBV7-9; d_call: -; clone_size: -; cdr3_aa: CASSLDRNEQYF; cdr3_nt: TGTGCCAGCAGCCTCGACCGAAACGAGCAGTACTTC
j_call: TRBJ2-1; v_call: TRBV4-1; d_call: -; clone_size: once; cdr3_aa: CASSQLVWGEQFF; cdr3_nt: TGCGCCAGCAGCCAGCTCGTATGGGGTGAGCAGTTCTTC
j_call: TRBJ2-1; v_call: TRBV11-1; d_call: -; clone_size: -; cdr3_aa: CASSLERRDEQFF; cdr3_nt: TGTGCCAGCAGCTTAGAGCGCCGAGACGAGCAGTTCTTC
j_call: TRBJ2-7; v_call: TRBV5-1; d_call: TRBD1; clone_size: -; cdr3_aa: CASSFNRGPTYEQYF; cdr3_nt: TGCGCCAGCAGCTTCAACAGGGGGCCTACCTACGAGCAGTACTTC
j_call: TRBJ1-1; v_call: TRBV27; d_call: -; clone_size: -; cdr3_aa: CASSSDKGGTGKGTEAFF; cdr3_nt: TGTGCCAGCAGCTCCGATAAGGGAGGAACGGGAAAGGGCACTGAAGCTTTCTTT
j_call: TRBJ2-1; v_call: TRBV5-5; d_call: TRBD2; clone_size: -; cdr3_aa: CASSSPLAGPYNEQFF; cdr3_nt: TGTGCCAGCAGCTCTCCGCTAGCGGGGCCTTACAATGAGCAGTTCTTC
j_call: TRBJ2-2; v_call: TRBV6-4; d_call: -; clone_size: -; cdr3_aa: CASSDPGGELFF; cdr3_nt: TGTGCCAGCAGTGACCCGGGAGGGGAGCTGTTTTTT
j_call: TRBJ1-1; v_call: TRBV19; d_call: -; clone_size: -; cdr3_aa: CASSIQGSNTEAFF; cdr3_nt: TGTGCCAGTAGTATTCAGGGGTCTAACACTGAAGCTTTCTTT
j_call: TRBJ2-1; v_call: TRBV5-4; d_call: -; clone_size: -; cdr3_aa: CASSWEGGSYNEQFF; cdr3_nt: TGTGCCAGCAGCTGGGAAGGGGGCTCCTACAATGAGCAGTTCTTC
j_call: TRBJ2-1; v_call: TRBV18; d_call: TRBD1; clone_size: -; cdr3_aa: CASSTGQGANNEQFF; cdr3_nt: TGTGCCAGCTCCACAGGACAGGGGGCTAACAATGAGCAGTTCTTC
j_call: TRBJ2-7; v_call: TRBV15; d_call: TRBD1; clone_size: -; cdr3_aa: CATSRVGTDEQYF; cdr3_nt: TGTGCCACCAGCAGAGTCGGGACAGACGAGCAGTACTTC
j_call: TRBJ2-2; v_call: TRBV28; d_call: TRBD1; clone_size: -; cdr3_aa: CASSPTGVGAGELFF; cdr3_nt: TGTGCCAGCAGCCCGACAGGGGTCGGGGCCGGGGAGCTGTTTTTT
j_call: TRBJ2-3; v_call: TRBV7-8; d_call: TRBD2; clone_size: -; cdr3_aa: CASSLVLGLAGDSQYF; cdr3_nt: TGTGCCAGCAGCTTAGTGCTCGGACTAGCGGGAGATTCGCAGTATTTT
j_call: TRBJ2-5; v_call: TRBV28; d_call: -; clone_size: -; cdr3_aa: CASSLGVLRPGEETQYF; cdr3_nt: TGTGCCAGCAGTCTTGGAGTTCTGAGGCCAGGGGAGGAGACCCAGTACTTC
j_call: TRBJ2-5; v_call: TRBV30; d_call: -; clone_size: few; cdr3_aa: CAWNSGQETQYF; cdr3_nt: TGTGCCTGGAATAGCGGACAAGAGACCCAGTACTTC
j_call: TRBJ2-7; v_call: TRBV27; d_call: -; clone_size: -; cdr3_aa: CASSWTNSYEQYF; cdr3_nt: TGTGCCAGCAGTTGGACTAACTCCTACGAGCAGTACTTC
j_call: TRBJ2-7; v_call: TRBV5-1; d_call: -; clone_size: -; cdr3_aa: CASSYEFNYEQYF; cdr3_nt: TGCGCCAGCAGCTATGAGTTTAACTACGAGCAGTACTTC